The 32 T cell receptor beta chains reported below all come from one sample, sequenced in a study of control samples from healthy donors and cancer patients. Sequencing used immunoSEQ multiplex PCR; TCRdb keeps in-frame clones, though not all of them. Of approximately 87,000 clones listed, 91% are singletons. Sequencing used blood. Receptors originate from a man between 50 and 59 years old in good health.

This clone appeared a single time. Written as DNA, the CDR3 is TGTGCCAGCAGCTTAGGGACAGGGGGGCCTACTACTGAAGCTTTCTTT. It yields the protein CASSLGTGGPTTEAFF. V and J are TRBV7-8 and TRBJ1-1; 10 bases line up with TRBD1. Germline V gene sequence: CDR1 SGHVS, CDR2 FQNEAQ. CDR3 length equals 16 residues. V was clipped by 1 base and J by 5 bases; unmatched bases: 7.

The genes are TRBV11-2 and TRBJ1-1, with D unresolved. CDR1 is SGHAT, CDR2 FQNNGV, per germline. V lost 5 bases and J 4 bases, leaving 17 bases between the germline ends. This CDR3 region has 15 residues. The CDR3 nucleotides are TGTGCCAGCAGCCGGGCGGGCGGACCTAGCACTGAAGCTTTCTTT. Translating it yields CASSRAGGPSTEAFF.

This chain links TRBV5-4 with TRBJ1-1, with D hard to call. Germline V gene lookup returns CDR1 SGHNT and CDR2 YYREEE (reference sequence). The CDR3 is made up of 15 amino acids. The V gene lost 1 base and the J gene lost 0 bases, with 10 bases spanning the gap. The CDR3 here is CASSLQASVNTEAFF. The CDR3 bases are TGTGCCAGCAGCTTGCAGGCATCTGTGAACACTGAAGCTTTCTTT.

The V and J genes are TRBV29-1 and TRBJ2-5, with 7 positions matching TRBD1. The CDR3 extends over 13 amino acids. V lost 7 bases and J lost 1; bases outside the gene matches: 6. Germline V CDR1 and CDR2: SQVTM, ANQGSEA. The CDR3 region is CSAVGQVQETQYF. CDR3 bases: TGCAGCGCCGTCGGACAGGTCCAAGAGACCCAGTACTTC.

This chain connects TRBV18 to TRBJ2-2; 7 nucleotides match TRBD1. The V and J ends lost 5 bases and 2 bases, in that order; junction bases with no gene match: 8. Germline V CDR1 and CDR2: KGHSH, LQKENI. The CDR3 has 16 residues. Written as DNA, the CDR3 is TGTGCCAGCTCAGCCGGACAGGCATCAAACACCGGGGAGCTGTTTTTT. Translated: CASSAGQASNTGELFF.

The V gene is TRBV12-3 or TRBV12-4, the J gene TRBJ1-2; TRBD1 aligns across 9 bases. The J segment lost 8 bases and the V segment lost 3 bases, leaving 4 bases of the junction unmatched. The CDR3 spans 13 residues. CDR3 region: CASSLGQGGGYTF. CDR3 sequence (DNA): TGTGCCAGCAGTTTGGGACAGGGCGGGGGCTACACCTTC.

The chain carries TRBV7-7 and TRBJ2-5, with no clear D. Between the trimmed V and J ends, which lost 5 bases and 5 bases, there was a span of 15 bases. This CDR3 is built from 14 residues. Germline CDR1 is SSHAT and CDR2 is FNYEAQ (reference sequence). As DNA, the CDR3 is TGTGCCAGCAGCCTAGGGTTGGGTTTGGAGACCCAGTACTTC. It encodes CASSLGLGLETQYF. Full variable domain (outside the CDR3, taken from reference TRBV7-7 and TRBJ2-5): GAGVSQSPRYKVTKRGQDVTLRCDPISSHATLYWYQQALGQGPEFLTYFNYEAQPDKSGLPSDRFSAERPEGSISTLTIQRTEQRDSAMYRCASSLGLGLETQYFGPGTRLLVL.

About this clone: A junction boundary mismatches the germline segment, possibly from a read error. The chain combines TRBV27 with TRBJ2-7, with D perhaps TRBD1 (6 bases). CDR3 size: 13 residues. Germline values: CDR1 MNHEY, CDR2 SMNVEV (reference sequence). CDR3: CATRNRVGNSYHF. In DNA form, the CDR3 reads TGTGCCACCAGAAACAGGGTCGGTAACTCATACCACTTC.

There are a few counts of this clone. The V gene is TRBV5-6, the J gene TRBJ1-1, with no clear D. Trimming left V 0 bases short and J 7 bases short, with 10 bases between. Looked up from germline, CDR1 is SGHDT and CDR2 is YYEEEE. The CDR3 totals 13 residues. CDR3 sequence (DNA): TGTGCCAGCAGCTTGGGCAGCCGAAATGAAGCTTTCTTT. Protein: CASSLGSRNEAFF.

V usage is TRBV29-1 and J usage is TRBJ2-1, with 9 bases lining up with TRBD1. The CDR3 loop spans 13 amino acids. V lost 6 bases, J lost 5 bases, and 5 bases stayed unmatched. CDR1 and CDR2 (germline): SQVTM, ANQGSEA. DNA for the CDR3: TGCAGCGTGCAGGACAGGGGAGACAATGAGCAGTTCTTC. Protein product: CSVQDRGDNEQFF.

The rearrangement joins TRBV19 to TRBJ2-3; D gene ambiguous. CDR1 LNHDA and CDR2 SQIVND come from the germline V gene (reference sequence). Trimming cost V 0 bases and J 8 bases, with 9 bases left between them. There are 13 residues in the CDR3. The CDR3 bases are TGTGCCAGTAGTATAGATCCGCCGAGTACGCAGTATTTT. It specifies CASSIDPPSTQYF.

CDR3 in amino acids: CAWSVRSGANTGELFF. In DNA form, the CDR3 reads TGTGCCTGGAGTGTCCGGAGCGGGGCTAACACCGGGGAGCTGTTTTTT. The chain carries TRBV30 and TRBJ2-2; TRBD2 matches at 7 bases. V was pared by 0 bases and J by 2 bases, with 6 bases of the junction left unmatched. Germline CDR1 reads GTSNPN; CDR2 reads SVGIG (reference sequence). The CDR3 runs 16 residues.

About this clone: This sample also contains other DNA sequences that code for the same CDR3. The V gene is TRBV20-1, the J gene TRBJ2-7; tentative D call: TRBD2 (5 bases). Germline CDR1 DFQATT, CDR2 SNEGSKA (reference sequence). Trimming shortened V by 2 bases and J by 5 bases, and 7 bases separated the two germline ends. This CDR3 has 11 residues. CDR3 bases: TGCAGTGCTAGACAAGCGGACGAGCAGTACTTC. Encoded protein: CSARQADEQYF.

The CDR3 spells CASSDNSLSYEQYF. CDR3 sequence (DNA): TGTGCCAGCAGTGATAACAGTCTCTCCTACGAGCAGTACTTC. V is TRBV6-1 and J is TRBJ2-7; D gene uncertain. Germline loops: CDR1 MNHNS, CDR2 SASEGT. Trimming removed 3 bases from V and 0 bases from J, with 9 bases in between. The CDR3 extends over 14 amino acids.

This chain joins TRBV3-1 (or the pseudogene TRBV3-2) and TRBJ2-7, with unresolved D. The CDR3 spans 14 residues. V was shortened by 0 bases and J by 0 bases, with 6 bases between the two germline ends. Germline V CDR1 and CDR2: LGHDT, YNNKEL (reference sequence). The CDR3 here is CASSQDITSYEQYF. The CDR3 nucleotides read TGTGCCAGCAGCCAAGACATTACCTCCTACGAGCAGTACTTC.

The chain couples TRBV7-6 to TRBJ2-1; 11 bases line up with TRBD2. V gave up 4 bases and J gave up 8 bases; unmatched junction bases: 13. CDR1 and CDR2 (germline): SGHVS, FNYEAQ. The CDR3 loop spans 17 amino acids. DNA for the CDR3: TGTGCCAGCAGCTCACCCACTAGCGGGGGTAAGGTCGATGAGCAGTTCTTC. This gives the protein CASSSPTSGGKVDEQFF.

The CDR3 coding sequence is TGCAGCGTTGAATGGGCGGGAGATACGCAGTATTTT. As protein: CSVEWAGDTQYF. This chain uses TRBV29-1 with TRBJ2-3; D is possibly TRBD2 (5 bases). The V gene lost 2 bases and the J gene lost 5 bases, with 8 bases spanning the gap. Germline assignment: CDR1 SQVTM and CDR2 ANQGSEA. The CDR3 length is 12 residues.

V usage is TRBV12-3 or TRBV12-4 and J usage is TRBJ2-7, with D unclear. V gave up 3 bases and J gave up 1 base, with 7 bases separating them. The CDR3 is made up of 13 amino acids. Here the CDR3 reads CASSFGGSYEQYF. For the CDR3, the DNA is TGTGCCAGCAGTTTCGGCGGATCCTACGAGCAGTACTTC.

This clone was recorded a few times. The gene calls are TRBV14 and TRBJ1-2; D is unclear. V lost 6 bases, J lost 4 bases, and 12 bases lay in between. Germline V gene sequence: CDR1 SGHDN, CDR2 FVKESK. This CDR3 is built from 13 residues. The CDR3 bases are TGTGCCAGCAGTCCTCCTGGGATCTATGGCTACACCTTC. Protein: CASSPPGIYGYTF.

V is TRBV7-9 and J is TRBJ1-2; the match to TRBD1 covers 7 bases. Germline CDR1 reads SEHNR; CDR2 reads FQNEAQ (reference sequence). Trimming at V came to 5 bases and at J to 3 bases, leaving 3 bases not matched to a gene. The CDR3 is 13 residues long. The CDR3 coding sequence is TGTGCCAGCAGCCCGGGACAGTACTATGGCTACACCTTC. It specifies CASSPGQYYGYTF.

The rearrangement uses TRBV12-5 and TRBJ1-5; TRBD1 aligns across 9 bases. The CDR3 extends over 14 amino acids. V was clipped by 5 bases and J by 6 bases; unmatched bases: 5. Germline loops: CDR1 LGHNT, CDR2 FRNRAP. The chain's CDR3 is CASGRTGGGQPQHF. As DNA, the CDR3 is TGTGCTAGTGGTCGCACAGGGGGCGGTCAGCCCCAGCATTTT.

Here the CDR3 reads CASSESPSQETQYF. CDR3 sequence (DNA): TGTGCCAGTAGTGAATCTCCAAGTCAAGAGACCCAGTACTTC. The J gene is TRBJ2-5, the V gene TRBV19; no clear D gene. Germline-derived CDR1 and CDR2 are LNHDA and SQIVND (reference sequence). CDR3 length: 14 amino acids. The V end was cut by 5 bases, the J end by 2 bases, with 12 bases between.

This clone was counted a single time. This chain connects TRBV5-5 to TRBJ2-5; no clear D gene. Germline CDR1 SGHKS, CDR2 YYEKEE (reference sequence). The CDR3 extends over 15 amino acids. Trimming shortened V by 2 bases and J by 0 bases, and 11 bases separated the two germline ends. This CDR3 is CASSFRPTYQETQYF. The CDR3 DNA reads TGTGCCAGCAGCTTCCGGCCTACGTACCAAGAGACCCAGTACTTC.

The genes are TRBV6-6 and TRBJ2-2; 8 bases agree with TRBD1. The germline CDR1 and CDR2 sequences are MNHNY and SVGAGI (reference sequence). V was pared by 5 bases and J by 3 bases, with 2 bases of the junction left unmatched. The CDR3 spans 14 residues. CDR3 in DNA: TGTGCCAGCAGTACGGGACAGGACACCGGGGAGCTGTTTTTT. This gives the protein CASSTGQDTGELFF.

The chain links TRBV18 to TRBJ1-1; D unresolved. CDR1 is KGHSH and CDR2 is LQKENI in the germline V gene. The V gene lost 2 bases and the J gene lost 4 bases, with 11 bases spanning the gap. The length of the CDR3 is 14 residues. The DNA for the CDR3 is TGTGCCAGCTCACCAGATACCGTGGGCACTGAAGCTTTCTTT. The encoded protein is CASSPDTVGTEAFF.

The rearrangement joins TRBV12-1 to TRBJ2-7; the table assigns TRBD1, which was not confirmed against the DNA. TRBV12-1 is tagged as a pseudogene. The CDR3 spans 20 residues. CDR3 protein: CASSPPQELGQSCRAYEQYF. CDR3 in DNA: TGTGCCAGCAGCCCCCCCCAGGAGCTGGGACAGTCATGTCGGGCATACGAGCAGTACTTC.

V and J are TRBV5-6 and TRBJ1-6, with TRBD1 matching over 7 bases. The CDR3 contains 15 residues. Germline CDR1 and CDR2: SGHDT and YYEEEE. V was clipped by 1 base and J by 14 bases; unmatched bases: 12. CDR3 amino acids: CASSLLDRAPSALHF. CDR3 sequence (DNA): TGTGCCAGCAGCTTGTTAGACAGGGCCCCCTCAGCCCTCCACTTT.

This CDR3 is CASSYRGQGASRAFF. In DNA, the CDR3 is TGTGCCAGCAGTTACCGCGGACAGGGGGCGAGTCGAGCTTTCTTT. The gene calls are TRBV6-5 and TRBJ1-1; 11 nucleotides align to TRBD1. With 2 bases clipped from V and 10 bases from J, the junction kept 9 bases outside the gene matches. The CDR3 length is 15 residues. Germline V gene lookup returns CDR1 MNHEY and CDR2 SVGAGI.

J is TRBJ2-3 and V is TRBV15; D possibly corresponds to TRBD1 (6 bases). Germline V gene sequence: CDR1 LNHNV, CDR2 YYDKDF (reference sequence). V shed 5 bases and J shed 2 bases, with 20 bases lying between them. This CDR3 has 17 residues. The CDR3 DNA sequence: TGTGCCACCAGCGAGAGACTGGACAGCCTCACCACAGATACGCAGTATTTT. It specifies CATSERLDSLTTDTQYF.

The chain employs TRBV30 and TRBJ1-4; no clear D gene. V was pared by 5 bases and J by 0 bases, with 7 bases between. CDR3 size: 13 residues. From germline, CDR1 is GTSNPN and CDR2 SVGIG (reference sequence). This CDR3 is CAWYRPTNEKLFF. The CDR3 DNA sequence: TGTGCCTGGTATCGACCAACTAATGAAAAACTGTTTTTT. Looking up the rest from reference TRBV30 and TRBJ1-4 gives the full variable domain: SQTIHQWPATLVQPVGSPLSLECTVEGTSNPNLYWYRQAAGRGLQLLFYSVGIGQISSEVPQNLSASRPQDRQFILSSKKLLLSDSGFYLCAWYRPTNEKLFFGSGTQLSVL.

CDR3 residues: CASSLGTGAPNYGYTF. CDR3 coding DNA: TGTGCCAGCAGCTTAGGGACAGGGGCTCCTAACTATGGCTACACCTTC. The chain is built from TRBV7-9 and TRBJ1-2; 9 bases match TRBD1. The CDR3 consists of 16 residues. The V gene's germline CDR1 is SEHNR and CDR2 FQNEAQ (reference sequence). V gave up 1 base and J gave up 0 bases; unmatched junction bases: 3.

Only one count was recorded for this clone. The chain carries TRBV7-2 and TRBJ2-2; D might be TRBD2 (6 bases). V shed 3 bases and J shed 1 base, with 15 bases lying between them. Germline CDR1 and CDR2: SGHTA and FQGNSA. The CDR3 covers 17 residues. The CDR3 reads CASSFPPKAGNTGELFF. The DNA of the CDR3 is TGTGCCAGCAGCTTTCCCCCCAAAGCGGGGAACACCGGGGAGCTGTTTTTT.